This entry features one TCR beta chain sequence. These data are taken from a study of glioma-infiltrating T cells after dendritic cell vaccination. Study-level background: Dendritic cells derived from monocytes and pulsed with autologous tumor lysate formed the vaccine.

The sample's time point: after dendritic cell vaccination, including at tumor progression/relapse. Only patients with spare fresh-frozen tumor and over two years of follow-up were included. This CDR3 is built from 15 residues. Germline CDR1 SQVTM, CDR2 ANQGSEA. Trimming at V came to 8 bases and at J to 5 bases, leaving 15 bases not matched to a gene. Using immunoSEQ multiplex PCR, the repertoire was profiled, and TCRdb retains in-frame clones only, with some absent. The table has roughly 60,000 clones, approximately 89% seen once. The sample was blood, taken after dendritic cell vaccination. The V call is TRBV29-1, the J call TRBJ2-3, with 8 positions matching TRBD2. The source is a human donor with glioblastoma. CDR3 region: CSSQGGSGTRDTQYF. The CDR3 DNA follows: TGCAGCTCACAGGGAGGTAGCGGGACTAGAGATACGCAGTATTTT.